This TCR beta chain was observed in a study of blood T cell repertoires in COVID-19. The overall study: COVID-19 samples from acute and convalescent phases originated in the United States, Italy and Spain. PBMCs, B-cell-depleted T cells, or T cells provided the cDNA or gDNA that made up the material.

Some clones are missing from TCRdb's copy, which holds only in-frame ones; the method was immunoSEQ multiplex PCR. This table holds more than 130,000 clones, 85% to 90% found once. The V gene end was trimmed by 1 base and the J gene end by 6 bases; junction bases not matched to a gene: 10. In germline, CDR1 is LGHNA, CDR2 YSLEER. CDR3 length equals 16 residues. This TCR came from a woman between 35 and 50 years old with acute or convalescent COVID-19. Sequenced: peripheral blood. The genes are TRBV4-3 and TRBJ2-7, with TRBD2 matching 9 bases. The CDR3 spells CASSQGAGTSPSEQYF. For the CDR3, the DNA is TGCGCCAGCAGCCAAGGGGCCGGGACTAGCCCCTCCGAGCAGTACTTC.